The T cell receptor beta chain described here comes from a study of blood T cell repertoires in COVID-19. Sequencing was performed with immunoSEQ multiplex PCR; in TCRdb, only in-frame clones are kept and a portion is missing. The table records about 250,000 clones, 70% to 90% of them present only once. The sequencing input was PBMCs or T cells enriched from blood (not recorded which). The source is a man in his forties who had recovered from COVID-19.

CDR3 nucleotide sequence: TGTGCCAGCAGCCAAGCAGGCGGGACTAGCGGGCGATACGAGCAGTACTTC. Protein: CASSQAGGTSGRYEQYF. The genes are TRBV3-1 (or the pseudogene TRBV3-2) and TRBJ2-7, with 12 bases matching TRBD2. V shed 1 base and J 4 bases; nucleotides not matched to a gene: 8. CDR1 is LGHDT and CDR2 is YNNKEL in the germline V gene (reference sequence). The CDR3 totals 17 residues.